This T cell receptor (beta chain) came from a study of cytotoxic CD8 clonotypes in ibrutinib-treated CLL. Worth noting for this clone: Antigen specificity is unknown.

Library input was about 2 micrograms of DNA from cryopreserved PBMCs. The study, taken as a whole, reports: Baseline clonality was higher than in age-matched healthy donors and moved in step with circulating CD8+ T-cell counts. The clonality rise at ibrutinib response reflected private clonotype expansion.

Some clones are missing from TCRdb's copy, which holds only in-frame ones; the method was immunoSEQ multiplex PCR. The sample yields 35,000 to 40,000 clones, 49% seen once. V was cut by 2 bases and J by 8 bases, with 7 bases left in between. From germline, CDR1 is SGHRS and CDR2 YFSETQ. This CDR3 contains 12 residues. Source: PBMCs, taken before ibrutinib treatment. This chain uses TRBV5-1 with TRBJ2-2; D is undetermined. The receptor was derived from a human donor with chronic lymphocytic leukemia. This CDR3 reads CASSLASGELFF. In DNA form, the CDR3 reads TGCGCCAGCAGCTTAGCGAGTGGGGAGCTGTTTTTT.